This record looks at one T cell receptor (beta chain) sequence and its context. Its antigen is still unknown. These data are taken from a study of T cells in tuberculosis. The study, taken as a whole, reports: Smaller alpha distances in active tuberculosis partly reflected shorter CDR3-alpha lengths. Using the GMM-specific repertoire gave about 87% accuracy versus around 70% with motifs.

Latent tuberculosis screening used tuberculin skin test and IGRA at entry. Sequencing used immunoSEQ multiplex PCR; TCRdb keeps in-frame clones, though not all of them. The table records 20,000 to 25,000 clones, roughly 97% of them present only once. Sequenced material: PBMCs. The sequence was collected from a donor between 10 and 35 years old with latent tuberculosis or without tuberculosis infection.

The CDR3 region has the DNA TGCGCCAGCAGCTTGTCACTGCGGGGGGCGCAGAGCACTGAAGCTTTCTTT. Amino acid sequence: CASSLSLRGAQSTEAFF. J is TRBJ1-1 and V is TRBV5-1; tentative D call: TRBD1 (6 bases). V shed 1 base and J shed 4 bases, with 20 bases lying between them. This CDR3 has 17 amino acids. Germline V lookup: CDR1 SGHRS, CDR2 YFSETQ.